The clone carrying this TCR beta chain was seen only a few times. The antigen is not known. The sample comes from a study of shared clonotypes between healthy human individuals. Study-wide results and caveats: The study found roughly 5.3% of naive CD4 clonotypes shared across four donors. Rarefaction demonstrated incomplete sorted-subset sequencing despite large depth.

CDR1 is GTSNPN, CDR2 SVGIG, per germline (reference sequence). The CDR3 spans 12 residues. V was clipped by 4 bases and J by 7 bases; unmatched bases: 2. Generated by immunoSEQ multiplex PCR, the TCRdb table keeps only in-frame clones and is missing some. The repertoire holds about 820,000 clones, with more than 85% as singletons. The naive CD8 subset, CD45RO-negative cells positively selected for CCR7, excluded terminally differentiated effector memory CD45RA+ cells. The rearrangement uses TRBV30 and TRBJ2-7, with TRBD2 matching 12 bases. This receptor was obtained from a man aged 30 to 39 in good health. The sequenced material came from naive CD8+ T cells sorted from blood. CDR3 nucleotides: TGTGCCTGGACTAGCGGGAGGGGGGAGCAGTACTTC. It translates to CAWTSGRGEQYF.